This T cell receptor beta chain was sequenced during a study of T cell responses to AZD1222 COVID-19 vaccine. Study results and limitations: Among AZD1222 vaccinees, only 5 to 7 were seropositive at baseline. Clonal diversity may have been underestimated, and the donors were mostly white British, with more females than males.

Notes on this clone: Antigen specificity is unknown.

The V and J ends lost 5 bases and 2 bases respectively, with 10 bases between them. CDR3 length: 14 residues. Germline V gene data show CDR1 as LNHDA and CDR2 as SQIVND (reference sequence). Sequencing was performed with immunoSEQ multiplex PCR; in TCRdb, only in-frame clones are kept and a portion is missing. The sample includes some 96,000 clones, about nine tenths seen only once; the top ten take roughly 1.8%. The clonotype comes from an adult in good health. The input for sequencing was peripheral blood, taken on day 0 of AZD1222 vaccination. The rearrangement links TRBV19 to TRBJ1-5; possibly TRBD1 for D (5 bases). As DNA, the CDR3 is TGTGCCAGTAGTGGGAGGGGAGGCAATCAGCCCCAGCATTTT. Residues: CASSGRGGNQPQHF.